These T cell receptor beta chains were read from a single sample in a study of blood T cell repertoires in COVID-19. Assay used: immunoSEQ multiplex PCR; TCRdb lists only in-frame clones, some missing. Of fewer than 500,000 clones listed, about 80% are singletons. Material for sequencing was peripheral blood. These receptors came from a human donor with acute or convalescent COVID-19. The donor label of this sample is uncertain. The CDR3 runs from the conserved cysteine through the conserved F or W. Fields, in order: clone size, J gene, D gene, V gene, CDR3 DNA, CDR3 protein. A D gene is named only where the DNA matches it firmly. For some rows the clone size is stated as once, few or many, or as a class when expanded; others skip it.

. TRBJ1-6 . TRBV30 TGTGCCTGGAACGGGGTCTCCTATAATTCACCCCTCCACTTT CAWNGVSYNSPLHF
. TRBJ2-3 TRBD1 TRBV6-5 TGTGCCAGCAGTTACTCGACAGGGGACACAGATACGCAGTATTTT CASSYSTGDTDTQYF
few TRBJ2-7 TRBD2 TRBV27 TGTGCCAGCAGTTTGGTGGGGGGACTAGCGGCTTACGAGCAGTACTTC CASSLVGGLAAYEQYF
. TRBJ1-1 TRBD1 TRBV11-2 TGTGCCAGCAGCGTAACAGGGGGAACTGAAGCTTTCTTT CASSVTGGTEAFF
once TRBJ1-6 TRBD1 TRBV5-1 TGCGCCAGCAGCTACCAGGGGGGATCGTCGAATTCACCCCTCCACTTT CASSYQGGSSNSPLHF
. TRBJ1-2 . TRBV28 TGTGCCAGCAGTTTAGGGCAGACCCATTATGGCTACACCTTC CASSLGQTHYGYTF
. TRBJ1-5 . TRBV28 TGTGCCAGCAGCTACCGACAGCTCAATCAGCCCCAGCATTTT CASSYRQLNQPQHF
. TRBJ2-3 TRBD2 TRBV11-2 TGTGCCAGCAGCTTAGTCAGCGGGAGGGTTACAGATACGCAGTATTTT CASSLVSGRVTDTQYF
. TRBJ2-6 TRBD2 TRBV24-1 TGTGCCACCAGTGACCGACGGGAGGATGGAAGCTCTGGGGCCAACGTCCTGACTTTC CATSDRREDGSSGANVLTF
. TRBJ2-7 TRBD1 TRBV18 TGTGCCAGCTCACTGACAGGGGCCGAGCAGTACTTC CASSLTGAEQYF
. TRBJ1-2 TRBD1 TRBV20-1 TGCAGTGCTAGTTGGACAGGGGGCGCCGGGGGCTACACCTTC CSASWTGGAGGYTF
. TRBJ1-4 . TRBV5-6 TGTGCCAGCAGCTTCTCAGGTGTAACTAATGAAAAACTGTTTTTT CASSFSGVTNEKLFF
. TRBJ2-7 . TRBV21-1 TGTGCCAGCAGCAAAGGGCGCCGGAGTCGCCTGGAGCAGTACTTC CASSKGRRSRLEQYF
once TRBJ1-3 . TRBV5-6 TGTGCCAGCAGCTTGGACTTTGCTGGAAACACCATATATTTT CASSLDFAGNTIYF
. TRBJ2-5 . TRBV11-2 TGTGCCAGCAGCTTGGTCCTACAGGGAGAGACCCAGTACTTC CASSLVLQGETQYF